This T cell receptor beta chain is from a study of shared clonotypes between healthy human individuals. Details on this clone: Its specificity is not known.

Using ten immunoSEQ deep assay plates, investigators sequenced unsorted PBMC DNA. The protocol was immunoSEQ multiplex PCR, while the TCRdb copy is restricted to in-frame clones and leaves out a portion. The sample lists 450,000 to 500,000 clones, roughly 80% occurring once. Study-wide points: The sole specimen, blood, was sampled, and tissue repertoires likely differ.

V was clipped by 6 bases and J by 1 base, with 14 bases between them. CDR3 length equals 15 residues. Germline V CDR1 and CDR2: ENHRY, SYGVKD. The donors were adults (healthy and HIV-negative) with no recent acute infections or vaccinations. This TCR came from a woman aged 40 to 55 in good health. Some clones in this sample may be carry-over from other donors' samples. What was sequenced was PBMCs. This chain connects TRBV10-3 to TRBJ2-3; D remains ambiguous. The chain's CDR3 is CAIRVPRRGTDTQYF. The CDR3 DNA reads TGTGCCATCAGAGTCCCCCGCAGAGGCACAGATACGCAGTATTTT.